This TCR beta chain was captured by sequencing in a study of beta chain features in type 1 diabetes. As concerns this clone: As yet, its antigen is unknown.

Study outcomes and limitations: TCRB CDR3s were moderately but significantly shorter in Type 1 diabetes patients in all four CD4+ subsets.

J lost 0 bases, V lost 10 bases, and 5 bases had no gene match. The germline CDR1 and CDR2 sequences are ENHRY and SYGVKD. The CDR3 contains 13 residues. The entirety of the isolated RNA underwent reverse transcription, so expressed TCRB transcripts were sequenced. The data were produced by immunoSEQ multiplex PCR, yet TCRdb's version contains in-frame clones alone and is incomplete. The sample includes around 260,000 clones, about a fifth of them seen just once. Sequenced sample: naive CD4+ T cells from blood. The TCR was taken from a woman aged 35 to 49 with type 1 diabetes. V and J are TRBV10-3 and TRBJ1-1; 7 bases agree with TRBD1. CDR3 DNA sequence: TGTGCCACCAGGGACAGTTTGAACACTGAAGCTTTCTTT. It yields the protein CATRDSLNTEAFF.